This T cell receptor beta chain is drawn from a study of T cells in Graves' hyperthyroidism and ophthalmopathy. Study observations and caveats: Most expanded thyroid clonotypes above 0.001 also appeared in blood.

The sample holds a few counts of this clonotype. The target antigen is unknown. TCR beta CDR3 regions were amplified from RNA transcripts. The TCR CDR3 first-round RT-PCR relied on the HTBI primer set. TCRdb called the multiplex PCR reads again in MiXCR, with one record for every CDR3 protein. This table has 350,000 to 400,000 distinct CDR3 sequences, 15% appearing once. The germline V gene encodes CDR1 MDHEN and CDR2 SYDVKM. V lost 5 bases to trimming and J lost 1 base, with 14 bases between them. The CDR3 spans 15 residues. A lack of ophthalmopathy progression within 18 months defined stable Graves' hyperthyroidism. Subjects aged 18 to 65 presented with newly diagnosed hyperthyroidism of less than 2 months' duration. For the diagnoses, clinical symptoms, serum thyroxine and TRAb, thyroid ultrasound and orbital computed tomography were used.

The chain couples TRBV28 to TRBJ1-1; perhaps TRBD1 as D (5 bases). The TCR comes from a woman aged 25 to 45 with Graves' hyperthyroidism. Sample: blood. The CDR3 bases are TGTGCCAGCAGTATCCCCCAGGGCGGGAACACTGAAGCTTTCTTT. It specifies CASSIPQGGNTEAFF.